This T cell receptor beta chain was recovered during a study of T cells after yellow fever vaccination. Regarding the study as a whole: CD4 and CD8 compartments shared a small share of clonotypes. After the booster, about 95% of CD4 and more than 75% of CD8 primary-response clones were re-detected.

Germline CDR1 SEHNR, CDR2 FQNEAQ (reference sequence). V trimming: 4 bases; J trimming: 9 bases; junction bases outside the gene matches: 14. There are 16 residues in the CDR3. This clonotype has a count of ten or more. The antigen remains unidentified. A process of 5'RACE template switching, which added a universal primer site and UMIs, was used to make TCR cDNA. TCRdb re-called the 5' RACE reads with MiXCR, one entry per CDR3 protein. The sample lists around 100,000 distinct CDR3 sequences; 7% to 8.5% were seen once. The starting material was CD8+ T cells sorted from PBMCs, obtained 45 days after the yellow fever booster vaccination. J is TRBJ2-1 and V is TRBV7-9, with 8 bases fitting TRBD2. This clonotype was obtained from a man aged 25-45 years who received the YFV17D yellow fever vaccine. The CDR3 coding sequence is TGTGCCAGCAGCTCCGCCGCCCTCGGGGGGGAAAGTGAGCAGTTCTTC. Amino acids: CASSSAALGGESEQFF.